The 14 T cell receptor beta chains below were found in one sample sequenced in a study of blood T cell repertoires in COVID-19. This table comes from immunoSEQ multiplex PCR, and its TCRdb copy is limited to in-frame clones, with some not included. The sample yields 150,000 to 200,000 clones, about 87% seen once. The sequencing input was peripheral blood. These receptors all stem from a man in his forties with active or convalescent COVID-19.

The chain recombines TRBV7-9 with TRBJ1-3, with D uncertain. Germline V gene sequence: CDR1 SEHNR, CDR2 FQNEAQ (reference sequence). V lost 3 bases and J 4 bases, leaving 13 bases between the germline ends. This CDR3 region has 15 residues. The DNA for the CDR3 is TGTGCCAGCAGCTTCGACTATTTCCTCGGAAACACCATATATTTT. This sequence encodes CASSFDYFLGNTIYF.

V and J are TRBV28 and TRBJ2-5; 14 bases are a match to TRBD2. J lost 9 bases, V lost 5 bases, and 11 bases had no gene match. The germline gives CDR1 MDHEN, CDR2 SYDVKM. CDR3 length: 16 residues. CDR3 loop: CASSGTSGGTRGAQYF. In nucleotides, the CDR3 is TGTGCCAGCAGTGGGACTAGCGGGGGAACACGGGGGGCCCAGTACTTC. The full variable domain, rest sourced from reference TRBV28 and TRBJ2-5, is DVKVTQSSRYLVKRTGEKVFLECVQDMDHENMFWYRQDPGLGLRLIYFSYDVKMKEKGDIPEGYSVSREKKERFSLILESASTNQTSMYLCASSGTSGGTRGAQYFGPGTRLLVL.

This clone appeared once. V gene TRBV5-1 combines with J gene TRBJ2-2; the D is unclear. Trimming removed 3 bases from V and 4 bases from J, with 7 bases in between. This CDR3 contains 13 residues. Per the germline V gene, CDR1 is SGHRS and CDR2 is YFSETQ. CDR3 nucleotide sequence: TGCGCCAGCAGCTGGAGTTCCACCGGGGAGCTGTTTTTT. This gives the protein CASSWSSTGELFF. Variable domain in full (rest from reference TRBV5-1 and TRBJ2-2): KAGVTQTPRYLIKTRGQQVTLSCSPISGHRSVSWYQQTPGQGLQFLFEYFSETQRNKGNFPGRFSGRQFSNSRSEMNVSTLELGDSALYLCASSWSSTGELFFGEGSRLTVL.

CDR3 in amino acids: CASSLGGQGSEKLFF. The CDR3 DNA sequence: TGTGCCAGCAGCTTGGGCGGCCAGGGCAGCGAAAAACTGTTTTTT. This chain uses TRBV5-4 with TRBJ1-4; D is possibly TRBD1 (5 bases). Looked up from germline, CDR1 is SGHNT and CDR2 is YYREEE (reference sequence). CDR3 length equals 15 residues. The V and J ends lost 0 bases and 8 bases respectively, with 14 bases between them.

This clone was seen just once. The chain employs TRBV19 and TRBJ2-5; tentatively, D is TRBD1 (5 bases). Germline-derived CDR1 and CDR2 are LNHDA and SQIVND (reference sequence). The CDR3 sequence is 13 residues long. Trimming removed 1 base at V and 5 bases at J, with 8 bases between. CDR3 loop: CASSIGGRETQYF. The CDR3 DNA follows: TGTGCCAGTAGTATAGGGGGCCGGGAGACCCAGTACTTC.

This chain links TRBV11-3 with TRBJ1-5, with D perhaps matching TRBD1 (5 bases). Germline V CDR1 and CDR2: SGHNT, YENEEA. The V gene lost 1 base and the J gene lost 0 bases, with 10 bases spanning the gap. The CDR3 is 16 residues long. Written as DNA, the CDR3 is TGTGCCAGCAGCTTAGCGAGGACAAGTAGCAATCAGCCCCAGCATTTT. This gives the protein CASSLARTSSNQPQHF.

CDR3 sequence reads: CAWTFVSGGYNEQFF. The DNA for the CDR3 is TGTGCCTGGACATTTGTTAGCGGGGGGTACAATGAGCAGTTCTTC. The chain uses TRBV30 and TRBJ2-1; the match to TRBD2 covers 10 bases. The V segment lost 4 bases and the J segment 4 bases; nucleotides outside the gene matches: 7. The germline CDR1 and CDR2 sequences are GTSNPN and SVGIG (reference sequence). The CDR3 loop spans 15 amino acids. The whole variable domain, filled in from reference TRBV30 and TRBJ2-1, reads SQTIHQWPATLVQPVGSPLSLECTVEGTSNPNLYWYRQAAGRGLQLLFYSVGIGQISSEVPQNLSASRPQDRQFILSSKKLLLSDSGFYLCAWTFVSGGYNEQFFGPGTRLTVL.

This chain connects TRBV27 to TRBJ1-2; D ambiguous. Trimming removed 4 bases at V and 4 bases at J, with 7 bases between. The CDR3 length is 12 residues. Germline V gene lookup returns CDR1 MNHEY and CDR2 SMNVEV (reference sequence). Here the CDR3 reads CASSSGGYGYTF. The CDR3 nucleotides read TGTGCCAGCAGTTCAGGTGGCTATGGCTACACCTTC.

This rearrangement joins TRBV3-1 (or the pseudogene TRBV3-2) to TRBJ2-1; D remains unclear. This CDR3 is built from 13 residues. CDR1 and CDR2 from the germline V gene are LGHDT and YNNKEL (reference sequence). V dropped 0 bases and J dropped 10 bases, with 10 bases sitting between them. The CDR3 DNA sequence: TGTGCCAGCAGCCAAGATCTGACATCGGAGCAGTTCTTC. This sequence encodes CASSQDLTSEQFF.

This clone showed up just once. This chain joins TRBV24-1 and TRBJ2-7; possibly TRBD1 for D (6 bases). The CDR3 is 13 amino acids. V lost 6 bases to trimming and J lost 0 bases, with 8 bases between them. Germline CDR1 reads KGHDR; CDR2 reads SFDVKD. CDR3 DNA sequence: TGTGCCACCAGTTTGACAGGCTCCTACGAGCAGTACTTC. This sequence encodes CATSLTGSYEQYF.

In its sample, this clone was seen once. The genes are TRBV28 and TRBJ2-1, with 8 positions matching TRBD2. In germline, CDR1 is MDHEN, CDR2 SYDVKM. Unmatched junction bases numbered 5, after V lost 6 bases and J lost 4 bases. The CDR3 is 14 residues long. This chain's CDR3 is CASRGGLVYNEQFF. CDR3 DNA sequence: TGTGCCAGCAGGGGGGGACTAGTTTACAATGAGCAGTTCTTC.

The chain links TRBV7-9 to TRBJ1-6, with unresolved D. Germline V gene sequence: CDR1 SEHNR, CDR2 FQNEAQ (reference sequence). The V end was cut by 5 bases, the J end by 7 bases, with 9 bases between. The CDR3 consists of 13 residues. DNA for the CDR3: TGTGCCAGCAGCCTCGTACAGAATTCACCCCTCCACTTT. This gives the protein CASSLVQNSPLHF.

The genes are TRBV4-2 and TRBJ2-3, with 10 bases aligning to TRBD2. The J segment lost 2 bases and the V segment lost 1 base, leaving 6 bases of the junction unmatched. Germline V gene lookup returns CDR1 LGHNA and CDR2 YNFKEQ. The CDR3 is 17 residues long. The CDR3 nucleotides are TGTGCCAGCAGCCAAGTTCCTAGCGGGGGTTTCACAGATACGCAGTATTTT. This sequence encodes CASSQVPSGGFTDTQYF.

The V call is TRBV19, the J call TRBJ2-3, with 10 bases matching TRBD2. Germline V CDR1 and CDR2: LNHDA, SQIVND (reference sequence). This CDR3 has 15 residues. Germline trimming cut 8 bases from V and 4 bases from J; bases unmatched to any gene: 9. The CDR3 DNA sequence: TGTGCCAGTCACCTTAGCGGGGGGACCTCAGATACGCAGTATTTT. It yields the protein CASHLSGGTSDTQYF.